This entry concerns a single TCR beta chain. Its specificity is not known. Read data end 3 residues before the CDR3 end; the end is taken from the germline J gene. Clones were sequenced by immunoSEQ multiplex PCR, and TCRdb holds only the in-frame ones, with some missing. The listing contains roughly 14,000 clones. These data originate in a study of Tregs in tolerant kidney transplant recipients. The CDR3 covers 15 residues. The germline V gene encodes CDR1 SGHRS and CDR2 YFSETQ. J was trimmed by 3 bases and V by 4 bases; bases with no gene match: 3. Mixed chimerism was transient after nonmyeloablative marrow transplants from related graft donors. Thawed PBMCs were FACS-sorted into unstimulated CD4+CD25+CD127- regulatory T cells, CD4+CD25- non-regulatory cells, CD4 and CD8 cells. The study's findings and limits: Findings come from small patient numbers and require larger validation. This study did not directly address biological reproducibility.

Source: CD8+ T cells from blood (PBMCs), taken 6 months after the transplant. This TCR derives from a human patient who received a combined kidney and bone marrow transplant. Some of these T cells may belong to the graft donor. The chain is built from TRBV5-1 and TRBJ2-2, with 10 bases that match TRBD1. The CDR3 DNA, read in part, is TGCGCCAGCAGCCCCGGGACAGGGGACACCGGGGAG. Protein: CASSPGTGDTGE. From start to end, the CDR3 is CASSPGTGDTGELFF.